This T cell receptor beta chain was retrieved from a study of T-cell memory formation after mild COVID-19. Findings and caveats of the study: CD4/CD8 balance characterized clones contracting day 15 to 85, and CD4+ skew characterized later expanders.

Constant-segment-primed 5'RACE gave TCR alpha and TCR beta cDNA libraries with sample barcodes and UMIs. MiXCR, run by TCRdb on the 5' RACE reads, gives a single entry per CDR3 protein. Among around 220,000 distinct CDR3 sequences, 15% to 20% were seen once, and the ten largest hold approximately 3.5%. The CDR3 is 15 residues long. The J segment lost 7 bases and the V segment lost 1 base, leaving 9 bases of the junction unmatched. CDR1 is SGHRS and CDR2 is YFSETQ in the germline V gene. Note on this clonotype: The antigen remains undetermined.

Sequencing input: PBMCs or a T cell subset sorted from them (not recorded which). V usage is TRBV5-1 and J usage is TRBJ2-5, with TRBD2 matching 8 bases. This TCR was sampled from a man younger than 35 who had mild COVID-19 (a few samples of this study predate the infection). Cell type and time point are not known. The CDR3: CASSLTGGAGRTQYF. CDR3 coding DNA: TGCGCCAGCAGCTTGACCGGGGGGGCCGGTCGGACCCAGTACTTC.